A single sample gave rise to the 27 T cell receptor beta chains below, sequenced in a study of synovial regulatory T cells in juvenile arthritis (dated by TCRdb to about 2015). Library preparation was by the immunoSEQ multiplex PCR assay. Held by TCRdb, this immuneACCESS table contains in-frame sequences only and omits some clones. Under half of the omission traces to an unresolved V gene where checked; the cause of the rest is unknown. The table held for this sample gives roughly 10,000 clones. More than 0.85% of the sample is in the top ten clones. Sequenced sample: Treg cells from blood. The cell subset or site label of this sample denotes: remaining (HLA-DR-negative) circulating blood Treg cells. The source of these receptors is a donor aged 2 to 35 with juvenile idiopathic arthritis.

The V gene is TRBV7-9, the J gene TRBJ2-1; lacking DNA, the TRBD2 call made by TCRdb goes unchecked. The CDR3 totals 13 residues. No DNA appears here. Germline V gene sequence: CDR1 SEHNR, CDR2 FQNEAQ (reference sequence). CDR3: CASSLSGYNEQFF.

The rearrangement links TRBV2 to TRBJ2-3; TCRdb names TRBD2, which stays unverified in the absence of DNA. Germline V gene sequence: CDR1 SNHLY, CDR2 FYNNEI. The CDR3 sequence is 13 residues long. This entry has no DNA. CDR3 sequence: CASSGLLADTQYF.

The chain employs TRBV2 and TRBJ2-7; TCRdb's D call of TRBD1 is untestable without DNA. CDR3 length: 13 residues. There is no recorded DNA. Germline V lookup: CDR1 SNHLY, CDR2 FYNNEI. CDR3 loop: CASRSQGDYEQYF.

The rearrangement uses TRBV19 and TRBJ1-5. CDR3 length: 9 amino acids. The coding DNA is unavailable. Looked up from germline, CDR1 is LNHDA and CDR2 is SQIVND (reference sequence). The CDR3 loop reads CASSPPQHF. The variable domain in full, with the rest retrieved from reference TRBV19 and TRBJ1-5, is DGGITQSPKYLFRKEGQNVTLSCEQNLNHDAMYWYRQDPGQGLRLIYYSQIVNDFQKGDIAEGYSVSREKKESFPLTVTSAQKNPTAFYLCASSPPQHFGDGTRLSIL.

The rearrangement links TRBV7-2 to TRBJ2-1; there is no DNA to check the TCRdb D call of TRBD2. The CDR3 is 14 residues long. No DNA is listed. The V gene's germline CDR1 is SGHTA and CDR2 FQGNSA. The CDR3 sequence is CASSLSSGGQVQFF.

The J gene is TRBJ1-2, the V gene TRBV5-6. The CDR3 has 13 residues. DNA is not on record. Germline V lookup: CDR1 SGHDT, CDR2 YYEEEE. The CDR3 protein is CASSFTPGQYGTF.

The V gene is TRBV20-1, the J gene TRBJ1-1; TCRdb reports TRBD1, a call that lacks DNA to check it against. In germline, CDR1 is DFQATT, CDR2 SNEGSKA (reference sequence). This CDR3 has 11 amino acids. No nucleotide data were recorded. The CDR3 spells CSAGQGAQAFF.

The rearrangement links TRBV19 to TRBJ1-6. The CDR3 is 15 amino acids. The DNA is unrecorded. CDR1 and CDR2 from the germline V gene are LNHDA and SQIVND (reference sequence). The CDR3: CASTMRASYNSPLHF. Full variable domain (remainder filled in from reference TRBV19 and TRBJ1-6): DGGITQSPKYLFRKEGQNVTLSCEQNLNHDAMYWYRQDPGQGLRLIYYSQIVNDFQKGDIAEGYSVSREKKESFPLTVTSAQKNPTAFYLCASTMRASYNSPLHFGNGTRLTVT.

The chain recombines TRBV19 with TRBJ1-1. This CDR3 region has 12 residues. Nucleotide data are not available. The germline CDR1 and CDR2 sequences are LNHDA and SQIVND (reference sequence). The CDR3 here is CASSIEGRKAFF. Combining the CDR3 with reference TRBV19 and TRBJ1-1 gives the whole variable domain DGGITQSPKYLFRKEGQNVTLSCEQNLNHDAMYWYRQDPGQGLRLIYYSQIVNDFQKGDIAEGYSVSREKKESFPLTVTSAQKNPTAFYLCASSIEGRKAFFGQGTRLTVV.

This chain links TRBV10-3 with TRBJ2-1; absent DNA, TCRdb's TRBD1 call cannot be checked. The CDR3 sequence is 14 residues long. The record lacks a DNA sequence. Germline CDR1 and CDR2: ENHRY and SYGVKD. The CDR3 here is CAISERSSYNEQFF.

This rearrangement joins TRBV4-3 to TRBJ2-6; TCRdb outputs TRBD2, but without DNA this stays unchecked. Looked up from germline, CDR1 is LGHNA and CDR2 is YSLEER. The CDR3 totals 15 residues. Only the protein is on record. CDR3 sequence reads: CASSQERGGANVLTF.

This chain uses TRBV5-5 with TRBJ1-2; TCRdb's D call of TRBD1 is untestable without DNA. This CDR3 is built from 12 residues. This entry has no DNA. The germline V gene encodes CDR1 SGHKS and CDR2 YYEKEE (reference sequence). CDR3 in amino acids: CASSLQAWSYTF.

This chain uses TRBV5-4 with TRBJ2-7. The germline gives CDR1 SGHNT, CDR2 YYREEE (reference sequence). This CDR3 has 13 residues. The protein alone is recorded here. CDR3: CASSLDGRPWQYF.

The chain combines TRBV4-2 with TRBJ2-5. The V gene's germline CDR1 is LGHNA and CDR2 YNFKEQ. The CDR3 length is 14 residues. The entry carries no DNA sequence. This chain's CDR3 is CASSPDGGRETQYF.

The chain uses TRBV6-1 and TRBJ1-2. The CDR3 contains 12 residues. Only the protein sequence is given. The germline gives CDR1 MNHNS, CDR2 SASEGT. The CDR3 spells CASRGGRYGYTF.

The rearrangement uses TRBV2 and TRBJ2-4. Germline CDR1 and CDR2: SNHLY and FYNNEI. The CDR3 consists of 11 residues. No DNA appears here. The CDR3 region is CASVAKNIQYF. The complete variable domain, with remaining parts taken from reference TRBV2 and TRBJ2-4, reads EPEVTQTPSHQVTQMGQEVILRCVPISNHLYFYWYRQILGQKVEFLVSFYNNEISEKSEIFDDQFSVERPDGSNFTLKIRSTKLEDSAMYFCASVAKNIQYFGAGTRLSVL.

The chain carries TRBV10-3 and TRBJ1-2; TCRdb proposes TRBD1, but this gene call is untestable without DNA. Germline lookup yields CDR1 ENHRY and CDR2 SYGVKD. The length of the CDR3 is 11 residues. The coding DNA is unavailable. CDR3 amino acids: CAIRALYGYTF.

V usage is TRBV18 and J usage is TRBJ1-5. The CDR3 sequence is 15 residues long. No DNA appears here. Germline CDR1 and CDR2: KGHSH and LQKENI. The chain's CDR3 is CASSPRGRGNQPQHF.

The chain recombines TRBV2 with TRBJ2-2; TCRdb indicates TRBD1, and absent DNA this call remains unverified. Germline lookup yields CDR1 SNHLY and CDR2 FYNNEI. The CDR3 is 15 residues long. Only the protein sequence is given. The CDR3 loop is CASSARKGVPGELFF.

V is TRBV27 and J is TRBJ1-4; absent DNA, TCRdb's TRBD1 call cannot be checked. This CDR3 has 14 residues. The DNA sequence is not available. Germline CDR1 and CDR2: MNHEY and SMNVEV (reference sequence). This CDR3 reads CASSLSGQGKKLFF.

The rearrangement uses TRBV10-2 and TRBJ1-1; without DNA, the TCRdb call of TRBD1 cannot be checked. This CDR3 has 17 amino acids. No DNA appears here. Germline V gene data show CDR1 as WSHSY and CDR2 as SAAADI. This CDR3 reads CASGGQNRAGVNTEAFF.

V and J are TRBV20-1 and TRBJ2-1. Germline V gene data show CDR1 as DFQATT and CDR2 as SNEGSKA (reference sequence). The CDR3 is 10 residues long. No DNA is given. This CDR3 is CSALMNEQFF.

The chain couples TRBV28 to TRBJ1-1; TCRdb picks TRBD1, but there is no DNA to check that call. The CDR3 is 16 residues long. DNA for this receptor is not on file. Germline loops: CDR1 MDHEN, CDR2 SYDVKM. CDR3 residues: CASSLSPTGFGTEAFF.

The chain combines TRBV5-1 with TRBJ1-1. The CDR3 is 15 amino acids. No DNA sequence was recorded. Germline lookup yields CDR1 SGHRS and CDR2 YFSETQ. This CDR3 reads CASSRAYSMNTEAFF.

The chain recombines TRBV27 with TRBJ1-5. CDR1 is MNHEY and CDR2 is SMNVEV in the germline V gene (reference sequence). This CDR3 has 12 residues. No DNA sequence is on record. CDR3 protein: CASGNSNQPQHF.

The CDR3 sequence: CASNLRGGFNYGYTF. The chain uses TRBV19 and TRBJ1-2. Germline lookup yields CDR1 LNHDA and CDR2 SQIVND (reference sequence). The CDR3 consists of 15 residues. This entry has no DNA.

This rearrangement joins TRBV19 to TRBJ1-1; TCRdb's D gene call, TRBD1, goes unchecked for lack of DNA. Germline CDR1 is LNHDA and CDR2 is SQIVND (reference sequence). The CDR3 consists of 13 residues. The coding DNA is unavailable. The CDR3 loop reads CASSDRGNTEAFF.